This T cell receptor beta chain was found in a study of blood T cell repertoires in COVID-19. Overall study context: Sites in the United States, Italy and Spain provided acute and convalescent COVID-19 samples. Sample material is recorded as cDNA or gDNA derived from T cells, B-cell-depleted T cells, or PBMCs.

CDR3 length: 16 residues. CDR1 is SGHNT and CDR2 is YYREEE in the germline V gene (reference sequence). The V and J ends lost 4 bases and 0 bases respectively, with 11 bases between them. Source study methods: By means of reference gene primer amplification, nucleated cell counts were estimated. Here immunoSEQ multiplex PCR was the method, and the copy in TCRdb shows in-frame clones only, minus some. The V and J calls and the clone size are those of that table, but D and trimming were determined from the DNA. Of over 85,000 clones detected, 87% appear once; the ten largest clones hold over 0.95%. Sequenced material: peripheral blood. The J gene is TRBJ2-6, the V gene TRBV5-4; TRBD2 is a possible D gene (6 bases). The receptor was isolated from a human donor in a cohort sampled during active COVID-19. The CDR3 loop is CASSPGGSSGANVLTF. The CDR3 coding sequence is TGTGCCAGCAGCCCCGGGGGTAGCTCTGGGGCCAACGTCCTGACTTTC.